The sequence of this T cell receptor beta chain was determined in a study of blood T cells in healthy people across ages. Each donor was a healthy Caucasian individual from Russia, aged roughly 6 to 95. Each sample had at least 6 million PBMCs isolated. This clonotype has more than one count but fewer than ten. Antigen: not known. Together with a sample-barcoded 5' primer, a J-beta primer mix was included in a second PCR lasting about 6 to 11 cycles. TCRdb processed the 5' RACE reads anew with MiXCR; each CDR3 protein has one entry. The sample includes around 1.5 million distinct CDR3 sequences, around 39% of them seen just once. Study findings and constraints: Leaving the PBMCs unsorted stopped any conclusive comparison of naive versus antigen-experienced cells. Strong correlation existed between TCR beta diversity and naive T cell percentage.

CDR3 length equals 16 residues. The V segment lost 4 bases and the J segment 6 bases; nucleotides outside the gene matches: 13. The V gene's germline CDR1 is DFQATT and CDR2 SNEGSKA (reference sequence). The sequence came from a woman aged 18-29 years in good health. The sample was blood. The chain joins TRBV20-1 to TRBJ2-3; 10 bases match TRBD2. CDR3 amino acids: CSANPWGSGRVDTQYF. CDR3 DNA sequence: TGCAGTGCTAACCCCTGGGGGAGCGGGAGGGTGGATACGCAGTATTTT.